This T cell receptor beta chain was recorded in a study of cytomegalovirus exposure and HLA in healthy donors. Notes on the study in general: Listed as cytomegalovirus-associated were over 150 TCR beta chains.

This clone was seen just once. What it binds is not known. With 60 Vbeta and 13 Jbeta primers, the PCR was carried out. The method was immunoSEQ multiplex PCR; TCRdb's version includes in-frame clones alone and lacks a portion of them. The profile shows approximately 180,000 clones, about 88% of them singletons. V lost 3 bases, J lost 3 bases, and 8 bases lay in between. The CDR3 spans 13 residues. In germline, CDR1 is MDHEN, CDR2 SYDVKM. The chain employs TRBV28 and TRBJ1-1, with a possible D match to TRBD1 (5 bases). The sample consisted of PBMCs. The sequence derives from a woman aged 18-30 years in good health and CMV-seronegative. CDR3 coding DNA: TGTGCCAGCAGTTTGGGGCGAGACACTGAAGCTTTCTTT. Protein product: CASSLGRDTEAFF.